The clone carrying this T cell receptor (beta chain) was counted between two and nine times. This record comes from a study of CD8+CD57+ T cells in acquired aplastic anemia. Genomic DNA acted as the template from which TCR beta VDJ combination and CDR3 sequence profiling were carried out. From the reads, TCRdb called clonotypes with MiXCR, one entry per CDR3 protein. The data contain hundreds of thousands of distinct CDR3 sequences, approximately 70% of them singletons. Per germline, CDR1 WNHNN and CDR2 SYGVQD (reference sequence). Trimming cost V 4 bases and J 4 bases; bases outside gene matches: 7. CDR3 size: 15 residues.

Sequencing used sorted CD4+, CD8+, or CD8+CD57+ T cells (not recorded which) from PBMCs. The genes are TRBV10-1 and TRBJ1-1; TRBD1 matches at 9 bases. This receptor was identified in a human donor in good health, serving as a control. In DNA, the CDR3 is TGCGCCAGCAGTGCAACGGGACAGGGTGGCACTGAAGCTTTCTTT. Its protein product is CASSATGQGGTEAFF.